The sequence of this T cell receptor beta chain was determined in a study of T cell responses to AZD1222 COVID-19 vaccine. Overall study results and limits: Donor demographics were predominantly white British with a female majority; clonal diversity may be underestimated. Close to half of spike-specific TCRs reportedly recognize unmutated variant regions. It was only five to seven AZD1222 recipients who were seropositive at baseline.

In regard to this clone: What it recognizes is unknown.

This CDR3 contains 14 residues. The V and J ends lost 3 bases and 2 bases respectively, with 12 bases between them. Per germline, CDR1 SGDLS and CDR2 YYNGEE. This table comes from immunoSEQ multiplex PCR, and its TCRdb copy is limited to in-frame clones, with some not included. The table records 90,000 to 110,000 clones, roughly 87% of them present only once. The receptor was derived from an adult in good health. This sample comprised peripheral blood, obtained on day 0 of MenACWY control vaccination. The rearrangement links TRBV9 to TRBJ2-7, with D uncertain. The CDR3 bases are TGTGCCAGCAGCGCGGAGTTTCCCCCCTACGAGCAGTACTTC. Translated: CASSAEFPPYEQYF.